This record concerns one TCR beta chain sequence. Its specificity is unknown. The PCR used 60 Vbeta and 13 Jbeta primers. This table comes from immunoSEQ multiplex PCR, and its TCRdb copy is limited to in-frame clones, with some not included. Here the sample spans tens of thousands of clones, just under 80% being singletons. The sample comes from a study of cytomegalovirus exposure and HLA in healthy donors. The overall study: HLA-typed donors were the source of around 80 million unique TCRs, which an early data release held.

Study-level points and caveats: As confirmed in vitro, a few CMV-associated chains were specific for CMV antigens. Presence/absence analyses supposed approximately even sequencing depth among donors.

Sequenced sample: PBMCs. The TCR sequence derives from a middle-aged woman in good health and CMV-seronegative.

The CDR3: CTSSQDHGTGENTNTEAFF. CDR3 bases: TGCACCAGCAGCCAAGATCACGGGACAGGGGAGAACACGAACACTGAAGCTTTCTTT. The chain has TRBV1 and TRBJ1-1; the table names TRBD1, a call not compared with the DNA. TRBV1 is marked as a pseudogene. CDR3 length: 19 amino acids.